What follows are 2 T cell receptor beta chains derived from one specimen sequenced in a study of regulatory T cells in long-lasting Graves disease. The TCR beta library used iRepertoire HTBI primers with Arm-PCR amplification of CDR3. Each CDR3 protein is one row after TCRdb ran MiXCR on the multiplex PCR reads. The profile shows around 400,000 distinct CDR3 sequences, 15% of them singletons. Noted time point: newly diagnosed GD, antithyroid drugs for less than 3 months. PBMC RNA served as the TCR library source. Specimen: peripheral blood mononuclear cells (PBMCs), collected at new diagnosis, from a patient treated with antithyroid drugs. Source of these receptors: a female donor with Graves disease.

Only a few counts were recorded for this clonotype. The rearrangement uses TRBV12-3 or TRBV12-4 and TRBJ2-3, with a possible D match to TRBD2 (5 bases). The J call is doubtful: the DNA matches TRBJ2-5 better. The CDR3 extends over 12 amino acids. CDR3 DNA: TGTGCCAGCGGCCAGAGGGCGGAGACCCAGTACTTC. Translation gives CASGQRAETQYF.

This clonotype was recorded at least ten times. The V call is TRBV12-3 or TRBV12-4, the J call TRBJ1-1; the D is unclear. The CDR3 runs to 14 residues. The V gene lost 1 base and the J gene lost 0 bases, with 6 bases spanning the gap. This CDR3 reads CASSLGILNTEAFF. CDR3 coding DNA: TGTGCCAGCAGTTTAGGAATATTGAACACTGAAGCTTTCTTT.